The T cell receptor (beta chain) under discussion was sequenced for a study of T cell responses to AZD1222 COVID-19 vaccine. The study's findings and limits: Recipients of two AZD1222 doses showed rising Spike-specific TCR breadth and depth. Sampling captured repertoires only after the peak T cell response. Targeting of unmutated variant regions was reportedly seen in nearly half of spike-specific TCRs.

In the case of this clone: The antigen is not known.

Assay used: immunoSEQ multiplex PCR; TCRdb lists only in-frame clones, some missing. The top ten clones hold around 15% of a sample with about 69,000 clones, about 80% of them seen once. The CDR3 covers 15 residues. Germline V gene data show CDR1 as MNHEY and CDR2 as SMNVEV (reference sequence). With 5 bases clipped from V and 3 bases from J, the junction kept 5 bases outside the gene matches. V is TRBV27 and J is TRBJ2-3, with 10 nucleotides matching TRBD2. The TCR sequence derives from an adult who received the AZD1222 COVID-19 vaccine. This specimen consisted of peripheral blood, obtained 28 days after the second AZD1222 dose. CDR3 DNA sequence: TGTGCCAGCAGTGTCCTAGCGGGGGAAACAGATACGCAGTATTTT. Amino acid sequence: CASSVLAGETDTQYF.